This entry lists 19 T cell receptor beta chains sequenced from one sample in a study of CD8 T cells in Susac syndrome (dated by TCRdb to about 2019). Library prep was done by the immunoSEQ multiplex PCR assay. RNA was extracted with the RNeasy kit and roughly 0.45 to 1 ug was reverse transcribed using random hexamers. TCRdb's own reprocessing of the public reads used fastp at Q25 and MiXCR and kept productive beta chains. Every CDR3 protein is listed once, alongside the most common genes and DNA of its rows. Recorded for this sample are some 170,000 distinct CDR3 sequences; roughly 94% of them occurred a single time. The ten largest account for 0.08% to 0.095% of the sample. The specimen sequenced was CD4+ T cells from PBMCs. The receptor set was obtained from a human donor with multiple sclerosis.

This chain uses TRBV12-3 or TRBV12-4 with TRBJ2-5, with 9 bases matching TRBD1. This CDR3 contains 15 residues. V gave up 4 bases and J gave up 5 bases; unmatched junction bases: 8. The chain's CDR3 is CASSSLTGGRETQYF. As DNA, the CDR3 is TGTGCCAGCAGTTCCCTAACAGGGGGCAGGGAGACCCAGTACTTC.

J is TRBJ2-4 and V is TRBV9; no firm D call. The CDR3 has 15 residues. The germline V and J ends were trimmed by 0 bases and 5 bases, with 12 bases remaining between them. Germline V gives CDR1 SGDLS, CDR2 YYNGEE. This chain's CDR3 is CASSVGPTAENIQYF. The CDR3 region has the DNA TGTGCCAGCAGCGTAGGTCCGACGGCCGAAAACATTCAGTACTTC.

This chain uses TRBV10-3 with TRBJ1-1, with 11 bases matching TRBD1. The V gene end was trimmed by 10 bases and the J gene end by 5 bases; junction bases not matched to a gene: 9. The CDR3 consists of 14 residues. CDR1 is ENHRY, CDR2 SYGVKD, per germline. DNA of the CDR3: TGTGCCAGCGGGACAGGGGGATTTTGGACTGAAGCTTTCTTT. Translation gives CASGTGGFWTEAFF.

This chain uses TRBV11-1 with TRBJ2-4; D unresolved. CDR1 SGHAT and CDR2 FQDESV come from the germline V gene (reference sequence). V was cut by 6 bases and J by 2 bases, with 26 bases left in between. The CDR3 is 19 amino acids. The CDR3 nucleotides are TGTGCCAGCAGTTCAACTACTATACAGCAGTACCAAACCAAAAACATTCAGTACTTC. Translation: CASSSTTIQQYQTKNIQYF.

The gene calls are TRBV20-1 and TRBJ2-7; D is perhaps TRBD2 (6 bases). The CDR3 runs to 17 residues. The V gene's germline CDR1 is DFQATT and CDR2 SNEGSKA (reference sequence). V was shortened by 0 bases and J by 4 bases, with 22 bases between the two germline ends. The CDR3 spells CSARDESSGAHIYEQYF. The CDR3 DNA reads TGCAGTGCTAGAGACGAAAGTAGCGGAGCCCATATTTACGAGCAGTACTTC.

The V call is TRBV9, the J call TRBJ1-5, with D uncertain. CDR3 length equals 13 residues. Looked up from germline, CDR1 is SGDLS and CDR2 is YYNGEE. V gave up 0 bases and J gave up 7 bases, with 8 bases separating them. CDR3 region: CASSVGPLQPQHF. The CDR3, as DNA: TGTGCCAGCAGCGTAGGACCGTTACAGCCCCAGCATTTT.

V gene TRBV29-1 combines with J gene TRBJ2-5; no reliable D call. V lost 2 bases, J lost 0 bases, and 13 bases lay in between. From germline, CDR1 is SQVTM and CDR2 ANQGSEA. The CDR3 is 15 residues long. Written as DNA, the CDR3 is TGCAGCGTTGAAAGGGCGACGACTTACCAAGAGACCCAGTACTTC. Translated: CSVERATTYQETQYF.

V and J are TRBV6-2 or TRBV6-3 and TRBJ2-1, with D perhaps TRBD1 or TRBD2 (5 bases each). CDR1 is MNHEY and CDR2 is SVGEGT in the germline V gene. There are 15 residues in the CDR3. V gave up 2 bases and J gave up 5 bases, with 13 bases separating them. CDR3 nucleotides: TGTGCCAGCAGTTACGGGAGTCAGGGAGACAATGAGCAGTTCTTC. Translating it yields CASSYGSQGDNEQFF.

The rearrangement uses TRBV30 and TRBJ1-3; unclear D gene. The germline V gene encodes CDR1 GTSNPN and CDR2 SVGIG (reference sequence). This CDR3 is built from 13 residues. V lost 2 bases, J lost 0 bases, and 5 bases lay in between. The CDR3 sequence: CAWSSISGNTIYF. The CDR3 coding sequence is TGTGCCTGGAGTTCGATCTCTGGAAACACCATATATTTT.

The genes are TRBV3-1 and TRBJ1-4; D is undetermined. CDR3 size: 17 residues. V was pared by 8 bases and J by 11 bases, with 30 bases between. Germline loops: CDR1 LGHDT, CDR2 YNNKEL (reference sequence). The CDR3 coding sequence is TGTGCCAGCGGCTCTTTGGTGGGTTTCACAGATCTTGATAAACTGTTTTTT. Amino acid sequence: CASGSLVGFTDLDKLFF.

V gene TRBV7-9 combines with J gene TRBJ2-7; 7 nucleotides align to TRBD2. V lost 1 base, J lost 7 bases, and 10 bases stayed unmatched. Looked up from germline, CDR1 is SEHNR and CDR2 is FQNEAQ (reference sequence). The CDR3 has 15 amino acids. The CDR3 nucleotides are TGTGCCAGCAGCTTAGATGGACGGTGGGGGGGGGAGCAGTACTTC. Its translation is CASSLDGRWGGEQYF.

The J gene is TRBJ1-2, the V gene TRBV7-9; D not resolved. This CDR3 region has 13 residues. The germline V gene encodes CDR1 SEHNR and CDR2 FQNEAQ (reference sequence). Trimming shortened V by 4 bases and J by 6 bases, and 12 bases separated the two germline ends. CDR3 bases: TGTGCCAGCAGCTCCCCGAGAGAAGATGGCTACACCTTC. The encoded protein is CASSSPREDGYTF.

The J gene is TRBJ2-2, the V gene TRBV2; TRBD2 might be the D (6 bases). The germline CDR1 and CDR2 sequences are SNHLY and FYNNEI. V was pared by 7 bases and J by 5 bases, with 14 bases between. The CDR3 has 14 residues. Here the CDR3 reads CASNYGGETGELFF. The CDR3 nucleotides read TGTGCCAGCAACTACGGGGGAGAAACCGGGGAGCTGTTTTTT.

J is TRBJ2-1 and V is TRBV20-1, with D maybe TRBD2 (6 bases). CDR1 and CDR2 (germline): DFQATT, SNEGSKA (reference sequence). V was clipped by 0 bases and J by 6 bases, with 9 bases between them. The CDR3 spans 13 residues. CDR3 bases: TGCAGTGCTAGAGAGGGAGGCCTCAATGAGCAGTTCTTC. This codes for CSAREGGLNEQFF.

The chain is built from TRBV4-2 and TRBJ2-5; a possible D gene is TRBD2 (6 bases). Germline V gene sequence: CDR1 LGHNA, CDR2 YNFKEQ. V gave up 3 bases and J gave up 3 bases, with 11 bases separating them. The CDR3 totals 14 residues. In DNA, the CDR3 is TGTGCCAGCAGCCAGTCAGCGGGTAAAGAGACCCAGTACTTC. It encodes CASSQSAGKETQYF.

The genes are TRBV3-1 and TRBJ2-7, with D possibly matching TRBD2 (6 bases). The length of the CDR3 is 14 residues. Germline loops: CDR1 LGHDT, CDR2 YNNKEL (reference sequence). V lost 8 bases and J lost 0, with 14 bases in between. CDR3 in DNA: TGTGCCAGCTGCATGGAGGGATACTCCTACGAGCAGTACTTC. This gives the protein CASCMEGYSYEQYF.

The chain has TRBV7-2 and TRBJ2-5, with D hard to call. Between the trimmed V and J ends, which lost 1 base and 1 base, there was a span of 10 bases. The germline CDR1 and CDR2 sequences are SGHTA and FQGNSA. The CDR3 has 15 residues. Here the CDR3 reads CASSLGMGIQETQYF. The CDR3, as DNA: TGTGCCAGCAGCTTAGGTATGGGTATCCAAGAGACCCAGTACTTC.

The gene calls are TRBV5-4 and TRBJ2-5; D not certain. The CDR3 totals 14 residues. Germline CDR1 SGHNT, CDR2 YYREEE (reference sequence). Trimming cost V 0 bases and J 4 bases, with 10 bases left between them. The CDR3: CASSLVDLRETQYF. The CDR3 DNA follows: TGTGCCAGCAGCTTGGTCGACTTGAGAGAGACCCAGTACTTC.

This chain connects TRBV7-9 to TRBJ1-5; D call uncertain. Germline assignment: CDR1 SEHNR and CDR2 FQNEAQ (reference sequence). The V end lost 5 bases, the J end lost 9 bases, and 14 bases lay between the germline ends. The CDR3 sequence is 13 residues long. CDR3 nucleotides: TGTGCCAGCAGCATCGAAGGCCCGAGGCCCCAGCATTTT. Translated, it gives CASSIEGPRPQHF.